The sample holds a few counts of the clone carrying this TCR beta chain. This entry belongs to a study of blood T cell repertoires in COVID-19. Study as a whole: Acute-phase and convalescent COVID-19 samples originated in the United States, Italy and Spain.

Here immunoSEQ multiplex PCR was the method, and the copy in TCRdb shows in-frame clones only, minus some. Here the sample spans 95,000 to 150,000 clones, around 86% being singletons. The CDR3 totals 15 residues. Germline V gives CDR1 MNHEY, CDR2 SVGAGI. The V and J ends lost 5 bases and 6 bases, in that order; junction bases with no gene match: 4. The chain recombines TRBV6-5 with TRBJ2-1, with 13 bases identical to TRBD2. The source is a man older than 75 with acute or convalescent COVID-19. The source material was peripheral blood. CDR3 sequence (DNA): TGTGCCAGCAGTCGCCGACTAGCGGGAGGCAATGAGCAGTTCTTC. Protein product: CASSRRLAGGNEQFF.